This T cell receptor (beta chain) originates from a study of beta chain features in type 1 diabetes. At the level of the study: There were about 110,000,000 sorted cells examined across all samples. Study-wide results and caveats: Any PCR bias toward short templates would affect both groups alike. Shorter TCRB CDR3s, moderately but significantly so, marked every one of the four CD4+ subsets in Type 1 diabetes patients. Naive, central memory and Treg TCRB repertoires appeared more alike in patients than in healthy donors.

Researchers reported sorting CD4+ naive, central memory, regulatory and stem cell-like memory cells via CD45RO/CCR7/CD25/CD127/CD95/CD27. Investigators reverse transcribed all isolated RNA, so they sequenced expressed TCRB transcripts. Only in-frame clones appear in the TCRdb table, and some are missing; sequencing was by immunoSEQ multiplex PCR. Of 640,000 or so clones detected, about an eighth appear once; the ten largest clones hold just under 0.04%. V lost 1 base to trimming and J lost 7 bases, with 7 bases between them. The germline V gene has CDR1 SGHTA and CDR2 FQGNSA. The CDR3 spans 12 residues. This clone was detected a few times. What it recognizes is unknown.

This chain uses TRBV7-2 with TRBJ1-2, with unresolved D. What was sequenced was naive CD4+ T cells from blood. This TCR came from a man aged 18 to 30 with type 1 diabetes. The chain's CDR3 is CASSLGGLGYTF. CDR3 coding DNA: TGTGCCAGCAGCTTAGGTGGACTTGGCTACACCTTC.